A single sample is the source of the 2 T cell receptor beta chains below, sequenced in a study of cytomegalovirus exposure and HLA in healthy donors. With 60 Vbeta and 13 Jbeta primers, the PCR was carried out. The method was immunoSEQ multiplex PCR; TCRdb's version includes in-frame clones alone and lacks a portion of them. The sample contains about 140,000 clones, over 70% of which appear only once. Sequences were obtained from PBMCs. Receptors originate from a man aged 25 to 40 in good health and CMV-seronegative.

The gene calls are TRBV12-5 and TRBJ2-1; 11 positions agree with TRBD1. Germline V gene data show CDR1 as LGHNT and CDR2 as FRNRAP. The ends lost 6 bases at V and 7 bases at J; junction bases unmatched: 8. The CDR3 covers 15 residues. CDR3 in amino acids: CASGNGQGARNEQFF. Written as DNA, the CDR3 is TGTGCTAGTGGCAACGGACAGGGGGCGAGGAATGAGCAGTTCTTC.

This chain uses TRBV6-5 with TRBJ1-2, with a possible D match to TRBD1 (5 bases). The CDR3 has 15 residues. The germline V gene encodes CDR1 MNHEY and CDR2 SVGAGI. The germline V and J ends were trimmed by 4 bases and 3 bases, with 15 bases remaining between them. CDR3 in amino acids: CASSSNPGLYYGYTF. CDR3 sequence (DNA): TGTGCCAGCAGTTCAAACCCAGGGTTGTACTATGGCTACACCTTC.